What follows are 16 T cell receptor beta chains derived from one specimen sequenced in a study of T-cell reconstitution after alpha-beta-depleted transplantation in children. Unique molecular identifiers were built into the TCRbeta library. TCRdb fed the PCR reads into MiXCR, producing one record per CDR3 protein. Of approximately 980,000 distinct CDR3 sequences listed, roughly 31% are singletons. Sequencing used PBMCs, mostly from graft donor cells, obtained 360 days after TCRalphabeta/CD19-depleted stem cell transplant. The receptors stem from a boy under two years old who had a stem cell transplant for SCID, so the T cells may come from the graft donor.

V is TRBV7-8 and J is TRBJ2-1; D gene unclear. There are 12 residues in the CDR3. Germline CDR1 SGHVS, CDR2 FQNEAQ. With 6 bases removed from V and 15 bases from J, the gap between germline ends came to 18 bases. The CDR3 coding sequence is TGTGCCAGCAGTTCGATAGCCAATGAACGGTTCTTC. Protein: CASSSIANERFF.

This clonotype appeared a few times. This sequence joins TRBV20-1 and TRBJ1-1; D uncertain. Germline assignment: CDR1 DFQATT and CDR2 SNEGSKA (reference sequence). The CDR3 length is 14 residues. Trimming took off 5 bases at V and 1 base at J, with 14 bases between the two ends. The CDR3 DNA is TGCAGTGCTCCACTCGGCACGCCGAACACTGAAGCTTTCTTT. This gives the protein CSAPLGTPNTEAFF.

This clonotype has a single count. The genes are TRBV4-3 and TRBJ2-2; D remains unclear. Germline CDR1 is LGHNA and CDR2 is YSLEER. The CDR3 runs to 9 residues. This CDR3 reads CAGTGELFF. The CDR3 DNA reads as TGCGCGGGTACCGGGGAGCTGTTTTTT.

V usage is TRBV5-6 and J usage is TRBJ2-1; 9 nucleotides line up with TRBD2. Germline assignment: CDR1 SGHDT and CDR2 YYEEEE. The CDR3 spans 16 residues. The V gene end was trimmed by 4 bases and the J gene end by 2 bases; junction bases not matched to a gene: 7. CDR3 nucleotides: TGTGCCAGCAGCGAGGAGCGGGGGGCCGCCTACAATGAGCAGTTCTTC. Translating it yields CASSEERGAAYNEQFF. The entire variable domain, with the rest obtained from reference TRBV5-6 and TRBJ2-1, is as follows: DAGVTQSPTHLIKTRGQQVTLRCSPKSGHDTVSWYQQALGQGPQFIFQYYEEEERQRGNFPDRFSGHQFPNYSSELNVNALLLGDSALYLCASSEERGAAYNEQFFGPGTRLTVL.

This chain's CDR3 is CASSPGLAGAPSTDTQYF. Here the CDR3 DNA reads TGTGCCAGCAGCCCCGGGCTAGCGGGCGCGCCTAGCACAGATACGCAGTATTTT. The V call is TRBV12-3 or TRBV12-4, the J call TRBJ2-3, with TRBD2 identical over 8 bases. The CDR3 has 18 residues. V shed 6 bases and J 0 bases; nucleotides not matched to a gene: 14.

The CDR3 spells CASSVASQSTQYF. The CDR3 nucleotides are TGTGCCAGCAGCGTAGCGTCGCAGTCTACGCAGTATTTT. The chain joins TRBV9 to TRBJ2-3; D gene ambiguous. This CDR3 is 13 amino acids long. V was trimmed by 0 bases and J by 8 bases, leaving 10 bases between them. Germline-derived CDR1 and CDR2 are SGDLS and YYNGEE.

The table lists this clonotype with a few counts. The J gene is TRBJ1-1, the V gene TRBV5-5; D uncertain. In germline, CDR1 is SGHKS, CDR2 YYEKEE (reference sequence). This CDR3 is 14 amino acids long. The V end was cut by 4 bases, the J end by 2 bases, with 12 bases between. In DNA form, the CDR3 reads TGTGCCAGCAGCACGCCCAGCTTCAACACTGAAGCTTTCTTT. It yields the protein CASSTPSFNTEAFF.

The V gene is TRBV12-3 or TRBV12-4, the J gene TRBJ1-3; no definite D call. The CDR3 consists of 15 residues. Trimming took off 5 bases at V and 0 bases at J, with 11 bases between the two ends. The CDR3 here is CASSPGEFSGNTIYF. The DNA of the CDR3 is TGTGCCAGCAGTCCCGGTGAGTTCTCTGGAAACACCATATATTTT.

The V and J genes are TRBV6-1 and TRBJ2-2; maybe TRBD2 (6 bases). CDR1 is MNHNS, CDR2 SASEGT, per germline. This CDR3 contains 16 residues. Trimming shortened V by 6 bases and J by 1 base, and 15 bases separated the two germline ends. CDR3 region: CASSRRAAMNTGELFF. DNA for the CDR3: TGTGCCAGCAGCCGGAGGGCAGCGATGAACACCGGGGAGCTGTTTTTT.

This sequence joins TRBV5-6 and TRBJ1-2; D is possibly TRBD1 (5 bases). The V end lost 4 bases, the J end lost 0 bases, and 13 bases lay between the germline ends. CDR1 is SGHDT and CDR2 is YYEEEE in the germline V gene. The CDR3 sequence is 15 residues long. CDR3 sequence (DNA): TGTGCCAGCAGCCAGACCGGGGGTTCTAACTATGGCTACACCTTC. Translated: CASSQTGGSNYGYTF.

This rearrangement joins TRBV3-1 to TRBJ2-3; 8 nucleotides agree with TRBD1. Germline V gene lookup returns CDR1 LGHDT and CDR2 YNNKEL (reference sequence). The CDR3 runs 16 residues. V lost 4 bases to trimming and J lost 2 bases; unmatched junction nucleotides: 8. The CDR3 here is CASSRLGGQDTDTQYF. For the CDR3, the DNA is TGTGCCAGCAGCCGCCTAGGGGGACAGGACACAGATACGCAGTATTTT.

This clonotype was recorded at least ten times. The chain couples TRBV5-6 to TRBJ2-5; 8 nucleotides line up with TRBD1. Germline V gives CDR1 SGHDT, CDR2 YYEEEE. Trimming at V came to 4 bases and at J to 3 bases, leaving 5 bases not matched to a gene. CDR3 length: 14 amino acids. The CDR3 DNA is TGTGCCAGCAGCGATACAGGGGGGAAAGAGACCCAGTACTTC. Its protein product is CASSDTGGKETQYF. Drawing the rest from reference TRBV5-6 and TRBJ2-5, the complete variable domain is DAGVTQSPTHLIKTRGQQVTLRCSPKSGHDTVSWYQQALGQGPQFIFQYYEEEERQRGNFPDRFSGHQFPNYSSELNVNALLLGDSALYLCASSDTGGKETQYFGPGTRLLVL.

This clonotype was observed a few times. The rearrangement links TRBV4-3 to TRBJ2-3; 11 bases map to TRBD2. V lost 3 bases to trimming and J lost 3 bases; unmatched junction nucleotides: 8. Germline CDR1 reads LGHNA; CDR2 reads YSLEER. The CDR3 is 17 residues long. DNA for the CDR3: TGCGCCAGCAGCCAGTCCCCGACTAGCGGGGCGACAGATACGCAGTATTTT. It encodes CASSQSPTSGATDTQYF.

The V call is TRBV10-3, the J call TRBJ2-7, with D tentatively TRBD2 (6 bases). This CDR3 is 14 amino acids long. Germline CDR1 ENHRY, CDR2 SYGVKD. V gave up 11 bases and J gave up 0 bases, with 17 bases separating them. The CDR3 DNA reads TGTGCCCATAAGGAGGGGTTAAGCTCCTACGAGCAGTACTTC. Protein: CAHKEGLSSYEQYF.

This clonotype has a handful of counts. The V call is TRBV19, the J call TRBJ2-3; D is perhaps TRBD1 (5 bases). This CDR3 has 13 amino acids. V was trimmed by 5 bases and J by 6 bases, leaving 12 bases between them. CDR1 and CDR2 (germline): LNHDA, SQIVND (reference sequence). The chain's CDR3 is CASSDPGRDTQYF. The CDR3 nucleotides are TGTGCCAGTAGTGACCCAGGGCGTGATACGCAGTATTTT.

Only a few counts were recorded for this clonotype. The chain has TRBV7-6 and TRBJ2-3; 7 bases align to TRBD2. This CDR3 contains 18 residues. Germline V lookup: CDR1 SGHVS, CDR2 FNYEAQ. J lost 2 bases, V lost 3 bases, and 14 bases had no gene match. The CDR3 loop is CASSLGLAVGGITDTQYF. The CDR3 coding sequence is TGTGCCAGCAGCTTGGGGCTAGCGGTGGGGGGGATCACAGATACGCAGTATTTT.